This T cell receptor beta chain was obtained from a study of regulatory T cells in long-lasting Graves disease. The wider study: Persistent Graves' disease denoted over 5 years of antithyroid drugs plus positive TSH receptor antibodies.

In building TCR beta libraries, iRepertoire HTBI primers were used together with Arm-PCR of CDR3 regions. TCRdb independently ran MiXCR on the multiplex PCR reads; one entry per CDR3 protein. Found here are about 470,000 distinct CDR3 sequences, around 21% of them singletons; the top ten hold 6.5% to 8%. Time point specified: persistent/refractory GD, antithyroid drugs over 5 years with positive TRAb. With RNA extracted from PBMCs as input, the TCR library was made. Study-wide results and caveats: Thyroid tissue was not studied; only peripheral blood was. Those with persistent disease had in common more public clonotypes (2,741) than new patients (approximately 890). Persistent cases of Graves' showed reduced TCR diversity relative to newly diagnosed patients.

The germline V gene encodes CDR1 SEHNR and CDR2 FQNEAQ (reference sequence). This CDR3 contains 17 residues. The trim removed 5 bases at V and 5 bases at J, leaving 16 bases unmatched. There are a few counts of this clonotype. Antigen specificity is unknown. The starting material was peripheral blood mononuclear cells (PBMCs), obtained when the disease was refractory, from a patient treated with antithyroid drugs. This chain connects TRBV7-9 to TRBJ1-2, with 8 bases aligning to TRBD1. The sequence was collected from a female donor with Graves disease. Written as DNA, the CDR3 is TGTGCCAGCAGCAACACCCTGGGGACAGGCCAAATTTATGGCTACACCTTC. Translating gives CASSNTLGTGQIYGYTF.